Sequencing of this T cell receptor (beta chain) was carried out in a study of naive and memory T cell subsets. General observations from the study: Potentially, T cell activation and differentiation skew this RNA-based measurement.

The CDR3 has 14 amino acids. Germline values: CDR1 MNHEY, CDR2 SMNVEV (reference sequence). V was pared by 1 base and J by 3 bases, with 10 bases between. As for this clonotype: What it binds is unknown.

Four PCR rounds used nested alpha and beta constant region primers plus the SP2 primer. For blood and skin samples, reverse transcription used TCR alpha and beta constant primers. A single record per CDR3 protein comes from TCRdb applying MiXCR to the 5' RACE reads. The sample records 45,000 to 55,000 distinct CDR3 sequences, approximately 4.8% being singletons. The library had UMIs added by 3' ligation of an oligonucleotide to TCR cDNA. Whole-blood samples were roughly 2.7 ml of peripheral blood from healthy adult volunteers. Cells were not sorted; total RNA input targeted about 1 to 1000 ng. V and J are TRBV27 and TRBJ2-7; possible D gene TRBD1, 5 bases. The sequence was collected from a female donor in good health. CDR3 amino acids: CASSLFSQGYEQYF. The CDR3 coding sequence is TGTGCCAGCAGTTTATTTTCCCAGGGCTACGAGCAGTACTTC.